What follows is one T cell receptor (beta chain) and its context. Which antigen it targets is not known. No base-level quality is on record; no much larger clone is a single base apart. This specimen comes from a study of blood T cell repertoires in COVID-19 (dated by TCRdb to about 2020). Describing the broader study: Samples covering the acute and convalescent phases of COVID-19 were provided by collaborators in the United States, Italy and Spain. The prospective study material was composed of cDNA or gDNA derived from T cells, B-cell-depleted T cells, or PBMCs. Deeply sampled blood TCRbeta repertoires from subjects exposed to, actively infected with, or recovered from COVID-19 were included in the dataset. The repertoires were made available in a free public database intended to serve as a resource for research on the immune response to SARS-CoV-2. The sample metadata nearly always contained a de-identified subject ID, COVID-19 status, age in years and sex. Where available, HLA class I and class II types were obtained from metadata supplied by the sample provider rather than from assay-based typing. Samples were obtained from the ongoing ImmuneRACE study (first 160 participants) and from approximately 1,200 subjects provided by 6 global collaborators. Results the study describes overall, beyond this receptor: The amount of clinical and demographic metadata varied by source and participant and was provided uncurated.

TCRbeta CDR3 regions were amplified from genomic DNA by means of the immunoSEQ Assay, a bias-controlled multiplex PCR. Per the source publication's procedure: The number of nucleated cells in each sample was estimated by amplification of reference gene primers within the assay. To quantify the absolute abundance of each unique TCRbeta CDR3 rearrangement, sequence reads were collapsed and filtered. For each sample, productive Simpson clonality was calculated by taking the square root of Simpson's diversity index across productive rearrangements. This is the immuneACCESS table as TCRdb keeps it, with only in-frame sequences that have V and J called. A part of the clones is gone; compared with another copy, unresolved V genes explain less than half, and the rest is unexplained. V and J calls and clone size are those listed in that table; D and trimming were worked out from the DNA. For this sample there are about 250,000 clones; over 90% appear just once. The top ten clonotypes cover over 0.8% of the sample.

CDR1 MDHEN and CDR2 SYDVKM are derived from the germline V gene. From cysteine to phenylalanine, the CDR3 is 15 amino acids long. The CDR3 DNA has 45 bases and is translated from base 1. V and J lose 8 bases and 9 bases, and a span of 20 bases separates them. One collaborating source in Seattle enrolled patients while the patients were actively infected and followed the patients over time throughout the course of disease. Whole blood was collected in K2EDTA tubes by collaborating institutions according to the institutions' own protocols. For TCRbeta analysis, collaborators shipped samples as frozen whole blood, isolated PBMCs, or DNA extracted from either of those sample types.

The sequence derives from a man in his thirties or forties with COVID-19, enrolled during active disease. This receptor chain uses TRBV28 and TRBJ1-6, with TRBD1 tentatively as D gene (6 bases match). Sequencing used peripheral blood. The CDR3 loop reads CASSINREYVSPLHF. The nucleotide sequence is given as TGTGCCAGCTCAATCAACAGGGAGTATGTTTCACCCCTCCACTTT.